The 25 T cell receptor beta chains below come from one sample, sequenced in a study of blood T cell repertoires in COVID-19. The protocol was immunoSEQ multiplex PCR, while the TCRdb copy is restricted to in-frame clones and leaves out a portion. Among just over 250,000 clones listed, approximately 87% were seen once. What was sequenced was peripheral blood. The source of these receptors is a woman between 45 and 65 years old with acute or convalescent COVID-19.

This clone was counted ten times or more. This chain joins TRBV5-8 and TRBJ2-7; a weak D match, TRBD1 (7 bases). CDR3 length equals 14 residues. Trimming shortened V by 4 bases and J by 0 bases, and 11 bases separated the two germline ends. In germline, CDR1 is SGHTS, CDR2 YDEGEE. The CDR3 DNA sequence: TGTGCCAGCAGCCCGGGGGACAGCTCCTACGAGCAGTACTTC. It specifies CASSPGDSSYEQYF. The whole variable domain, filled in from reference TRBV5-8 and TRBJ2-7, reads EAGVTQSPTHLIKTRGQQATLRCSPISGHTSVYWYQQALGLGLQFLLWYDEGEERNRGNFPPRFSGRQFPNYSSELNVNALELEDSALYLCASSPGDSSYEQYFGPGTRLTVT.

This rearrangement joins TRBV19 to TRBJ1-2, with 9 positions matching TRBD1. Germline V gene lookup returns CDR1 LNHDA and CDR2 SQIVND (reference sequence). The J segment lost 7 bases and the V segment lost 7 bases, leaving 13 bases of the junction unmatched. This CDR3 has 15 residues. CDR3 loop: CASTILAGTGSGYTF. CDR3 coding DNA: TGTGCCAGTACTATCCTAGCCGGGACAGGGTCTGGCTACACCTTC.

This CDR3 reads CASSQEGGRGNGYTF. CDR3 in DNA: TGCGCCAGCAGCCAAGAAGGTGGTAGAGGGAATGGCTACACCTTC. The chain couples TRBV4-3 to TRBJ1-2; D gene ambiguous. Germline V gene data show CDR1 as LGHNA and CDR2 as YSLEER. With 0 bases removed from V and 6 bases from J, the gap between germline ends came to 14 bases. The CDR3 runs to 15 residues.

The J gene is TRBJ2-1, the V gene TRBV9; TRBD2 is a possible D gene (5 bases). The CDR3 sequence is 14 residues long. Trimming shortened V by 3 bases and J by 3 bases, and 10 bases separated the two germline ends. Germline CDR1 is SGDLS and CDR2 is YYNGEE. CDR3 nucleotide sequence: TGTGCCAGCAGCGGAACCGGGGTCTACAATGAGCAGTTCTTC. Translation gives CASSGTGVYNEQFF.

The rearrangement joins TRBV9 to TRBJ2-3; D unresolved. CDR3 size: 16 residues. CDR1 is SGDLS, CDR2 YYNGEE, per germline. V lost 3 bases and J lost 1, with 15 bases in between. The CDR3 is CASSAVDAGGTDTQYF. CDR3 DNA sequence: TGTGCCAGCAGCGCCGTAGATGCAGGTGGCACAGATACGCAGTATTTT.

This sequence joins TRBV7-6 and TRBJ2-7; possible D gene TRBD2, 5 bases. V was cut by 0 bases and J by 3 bases, with 15 bases left in between. Germline CDR1 and CDR2: SGHVS and FNYEAQ. The CDR3 sequence is 16 residues long. The CDR3 reads CASSLAGSPRSYEQYF. CDR3 bases: TGTGCCAGCAGCTTAGCAGGGAGCCCTCGGAGCTACGAGCAGTACTTC.

This clone was recorded only once. The J gene is TRBJ2-1, the V gene TRBV24-1; D perhaps matches TRBD1 (5 bases). The V end was cut by 4 bases, the J end by 3 bases, with 15 bases between. The CDR3 covers 16 residues. Germline values: CDR1 KGHDR, CDR2 SFDVKD. CDR3 DNA sequence: TGTGCCACCAGTGACTCGGACACAGTTATCTACAATGAGCAGTTCTTC. Protein: CATSDSDTVIYNEQFF.

The rearrangement joins TRBV7-8 to TRBJ1-1; 7 bases agree with TRBD1. CDR3 length: 11 amino acids. Looked up from germline, CDR1 is SGHVS and CDR2 is FQNEAQ. After removal of 4 bases from V and 9 bases from J, the junction contained 2 bases not matched to a gene. The CDR3 reads CASSYRGKAFF. CDR3 coding DNA: TGTGCCAGCAGCTACAGGGGAAAAGCTTTCTTT.

The chain couples TRBV28 to TRBJ2-7; D perhaps matches TRBD2 (6 bases). V lost 4 bases to trimming and J lost 2 bases, with 15 bases between them. Looked up from germline, CDR1 is MDHEN and CDR2 is SYDVKM. This CDR3 has 15 amino acids. DNA of the CDR3: TGTGCCAGCAGTTCAACCGCCGGGAGAACCTACGAGCAGTACTTC. This codes for CASSSTAGRTYEQYF.

The CDR3 is CASGGGAVLTYEQYF. As DNA, the CDR3 is TGTGCCAGCGGGGGCGGAGCGGTTCTAACCTACGAGCAGTACTTC. The rearrangement links TRBV28 to TRBJ2-7; TRBD1 might be the D (6 bases). The CDR3 spans 15 residues. CDR1 and CDR2 (germline): MDHEN, SYDVKM. Trimming left V 8 bases short and J 2 bases short, with 19 bases between.

This clone was observed a single time. The chain carries TRBV6-5 and TRBJ1-4; D possibly corresponds to TRBD1 (6 bases). The CDR3 extends over 13 amino acids. V lost 8 bases to trimming and J lost 5 bases, with 12 bases between them. The germline CDR1 and CDR2 sequences are MNHEY and SVGAGI. The CDR3 DNA reads TGTGCCAGCTTTGGGGGCGGGAATGAAAAACTGTTTTTT. It is translated as CASFGGGNEKLFF.

This clone turned up a few times. This chain joins TRBV7-3 and TRBJ2-1, with 10 nucleotides matching TRBD2. This CDR3 has 15 residues. The V segment lost 5 bases and the J segment 4 bases; nucleotides outside the gene matches: 5. The V gene's germline CDR1 is SGHTA and CDR2 FQGTGA. The CDR3 DNA is TGTGCCAGCAGCGATGGGACTAGCGAATACAATGAGCAGTTCTTC. It codes for CASSDGTSEYNEQFF.

The chain has TRBV3-1 (or the pseudogene TRBV3-2) and TRBJ1-1; 7 bases map to TRBD1. This CDR3 is built from 14 residues. CDR1 LGHDT and CDR2 YNNKEL come from the germline V gene (reference sequence). J gave up 5 bases and V 3 bases, and 6 bases lay outside the gene matches. The CDR3 coding sequence is TGTGCCAGCAGCCACCTAGGGGGCGAAACTGAAGCTTTCTTT. Protein sequence: CASSHLGGETEAFF.

This clone occurred a few times. In DNA, the CDR3 is TGTGCCATCTTGGGGCAGGGGAGTTCTGAAGCTTTCTTT. This codes for CAILGQGSSEAFF. The chain uses TRBV10-3 and TRBJ1-1, with D maybe TRBD1 (6 bases). The CDR3 loop spans 13 amino acids. Germline CDR1 is ENHRY and CDR2 is SYGVKD. V shed 8 bases and J shed 6 bases, with 16 bases lying between them.

The V gene is TRBV19, the J gene TRBJ1-1; D call uncertain. The CDR3 spans 13 residues. CDR1 is LNHDA and CDR2 is SQIVND in the germline V gene (reference sequence). V lost 2 bases, J lost 1 base, and 5 bases lay in between. Here the CDR3 DNA reads TGTGCCAGTAGTATATCAGAGAACACTGAAGCTTTCTTT. Protein sequence: CASSISENTEAFF.

This clone was picked up a small number of times. The genes are TRBV7-3 and TRBJ2-3, with 16 bases lining up with TRBD2. This CDR3 has 20 residues. CDR1 is SGHTA and CDR2 is FQGTGA in the germline V gene. With V trimmed by 4 bases and J by 3 bases, 13 bases remained unmatched. CDR3 coding DNA: TGTGCCAGCAGCTCCCAGGGACTAGCGGGAGGGCCGGGTAAAACAGATACGCAGTATTTT. Amino acids: CASSSQGLAGGPGKTDTQYF.

This clone is a singleton in its sample. The junction does not match germline at one end; this may be a read error. The chain combines TRBV11-2 with TRBJ2-5, with 7 bases matching TRBD1. CDR3 length equals 12 residues. Germline V gene lookup returns CDR1 SGHAT and CDR2 FQNNGV. This chain's CDR3 is CASSLNGQVSDF. The CDR3 DNA is TGTGCCAGCAGCTTAAATGGACAGGTGTCTGACTTC.

Concerning this clone: Within the sample, other DNA sequences also encode this same CDR3. The rearrangement uses TRBV24-1 and TRBJ2-1; TRBD2 matches 11 bases. V dropped 0 bases and J dropped 3; count of bases not matched to a gene: 0. From germline, CDR1 is KGHDR and CDR2 SFDVKD. CDR3 size: 16 residues. The CDR3: CATSDLGLAGYNEQFF. In nucleotides, the CDR3 is TGTGCCACCAGTGATTTGGGACTAGCGGGCTACAATGAGCAGTTCTTC.

The chain links TRBV5-8 to TRBJ2-1; possible D gene TRBD1, 6 bases. CDR1 SGHTS and CDR2 YDEGEE come from the germline V gene. The CDR3 totals 15 residues. The V end was cut by 2 bases, the J end by 3 bases, with 12 bases between. The CDR3: CASSLQGRDYNEQFF. CDR3 nucleotides: TGTGCCAGCAGCTTACAGGGTCGGGACTACAATGAGCAGTTCTTC.

The chain is built from TRBV7-9 and TRBJ1-3; D possibly corresponds to TRBD1 (6 bases). Trimming removed 5 bases from V and 6 bases from J, with 11 bases in between. The CDR3 has 13 amino acids. CDR1 and CDR2 from the germline V gene are SEHNR and FQNEAQ (reference sequence). The CDR3: CASSPRDKNTIYF. The CDR3 DNA reads as TGTGCCAGCAGCCCGAGGGACAAAAACACCATATATTTT.

V gene TRBV2 combines with J gene TRBJ2-7; TRBD1 agrees at 7 bases. The J segment lost 5 bases and the V segment lost 6 bases, leaving 7 bases of the junction unmatched. Germline V gene data show CDR1 as SNHLY and CDR2 as FYNNEI. This CDR3 is 13 amino acids long. The CDR3 bases are TGTGCCAGCAGCCAGGGGGTTAGAGACGAGCAGTACTTC. Its translation is CASSQGVRDEQYF.

The chain joins TRBV4-3 to TRBJ2-7; TRBD2 matches 9 bases. CDR1 is LGHNA and CDR2 is YSLEER in the germline V gene. J lost 2 bases, V lost 2 bases, and 4 bases had no gene match. The length of the CDR3 is 15 residues. CDR3 protein: CASSQWLAGPYEQYF. The CDR3, as DNA: TGCGCCAGCAGCCAATGGCTAGCGGGACCCTACGAGCAGTACTTC.

The V and J genes are TRBV5-1 and TRBJ1-5; D is unresolved. The germline gives CDR1 SGHRS, CDR2 YFSETQ. The CDR3 is 13 residues long. V was shortened by 4 bases and J by 5 bases, with 10 bases between the two germline ends. Written as DNA, the CDR3 is TGCGCCAGCAGCCTCAATCAGGATCAGCCCCAGCATTTT. Its translation is CASSLNQDQPQHF.

This clone was observed a single time. The CDR3 region has the DNA TGTGCCAGTAGTATAACCAGGGCTGGGGAAGAGACCCAGTACTTC. Encoded protein: CASSITRAGEETQYF. The chain employs TRBV19 and TRBJ2-5; weak D call: TRBD1 (5 bases). This CDR3 comprises 15 residues. Deletions cut 2 bases from V and 3 bases from J, with 13 bases between. Germline CDR1 and CDR2: LNHDA and SQIVND (reference sequence).

The rearrangement uses TRBV4-2 and TRBJ2-7; 8 bases fit TRBD2. CDR3 length: 16 amino acids. Trimming removed 2 bases from V and 4 bases from J; junction bases left unmatched: 10. The V gene's germline CDR1 is LGHNA and CDR2 YNFKEQ. The CDR3 nucleotides read TGTGCCAGCAGCCAACGAGCGGGAGTACCTACTTACGAGCAGTACTTC. Protein sequence: CASSQRAGVPTYEQYF.